Each of the 29 T cell receptor beta chains below was sequenced from the same sample in a study of cytomegalovirus exposure and HLA in healthy donors (dated by TCRdb to the late 2010s). Receptor amplification or capture employed the immunoSEQ multiplex PCR assay. For the multiplex PCR, a mixture combining 60 forward primers for TCR Vbeta segments and 13 reverse primers for TCR Jbeta segments was used. TCRdb carries this immuneACCESS record with in-frame sequences only. Its versions omit some clonotypes, under half of them owing to an unresolved V gene in the studies checked, with the rest unexplained. This sample lists roughly 120,000 clones; 80% to 90% were detected once. The top ten constitute roughly 10% of the sample. Input material: PBMCs. The receptor source for this set is a male donor in good health and CMV-seropositive.

The chain couples TRBV5-4 to TRBJ2-3; 9 bases align to TRBD2. The CDR3 totals 15 residues. The germline V gene encodes CDR1 SGHNT and CDR2 YYREEE (reference sequence). The ends lost 7 bases at V and 2 bases at J; junction bases unmatched: 8. The chain's CDR3 is CASAAGGPLTDTQYF. DNA for the CDR3: TGTGCCAGCGCAGCGGGAGGACCCCTCACAGATACGCAGTATTTT.

Regarding this clone: Because the CDR3's place on the DNA is in doubt, the DNA is left out and the CDR3 is given as listed by TCRdb. CDR3: CASILAGVGRDYTF. The rearrangement links TRBV7-2 to TRBJ1-2. The CDR3 is 14 residues long, ends included. CDR1 and CDR2 (germline): SGHTA, FQGNSA.

V and J are TRBV28 and TRBJ1-2; 10 bases agree with TRBD1. Trimming removed 5 bases from V and 5 bases from J; junction bases left unmatched: 5. The V gene's germline CDR1 is MDHEN and CDR2 SYDVKM. The CDR3 spans 14 residues. CDR3 nucleotide sequence: TGTGCCAGCAGTCAGCGACAGGGGGCGTATGGCTACACCTTC. It specifies CASSQRQGAYGYTF.

CDR3 sequence: CASSDGDIGNQPQHF. CDR3 nucleotide sequence: TGTGCCAGCAGCGATGGGGACATTGGCAATCAGCCCCAGCATTTT. The V and J genes are TRBV7-2 and TRBJ1-5; the D gene is possibly TRBD1 (6 bases). Germline assignment: CDR1 SGHTA and CDR2 FQGNSA. The V and J ends lost 5 bases and 2 bases respectively, with 13 bases between them. The CDR3 covers 15 residues.

The chain is built from TRBV14 and TRBJ2-1; unclear D gene. V was shortened by 4 bases and J by 0 bases, with 10 bases between the two germline ends. Germline V CDR1 and CDR2: SGHDN, FVKESK. This CDR3 comprises 15 residues. For the CDR3, the DNA is TGTGCCAGCAGCCTATGGCGGAGCTCCTACAATGAGCAGTTCTTC. Protein sequence: CASSLWRSSYNEQFF. The full variable domain, completed using reference TRBV14 and TRBJ2-1, is EAGVTQFPSHSVIEKGQTVTLRCDPISGHDNLYWYRRVMGKEIKFLLHFVKESKQDESGMPNNRFLAERTGGTYSTLKVQPAELEDSGVYFCASSLWRSSYNEQFFGPGTRLTVL.

In the case of this clone: An end of the junction differs from the germline gene, which may be a read error. The chain employs TRBV5-4 and TRBJ2-6, with D perhaps matching TRBD1 (5 bases). The length of the CDR3 is 16 residues. Germline V gene sequence: CDR1 SGHNT, CDR2 YYREEE (reference sequence). CDR3 in amino acids: CASSPGPDVGANGLTF. The CDR3 DNA follows: TGTGCCAGCAGCCCCGGGCCGGACGTTGGGGCCAACGGCCTGACTTTC.

The chain carries TRBV28 and TRBJ1-5; 7 bases are a match to TRBD1. V dropped 5 bases and J dropped 0; count of bases not matched to a gene: 19. The germline CDR1 and CDR2 sequences are MDHEN and SYDVKM. CDR3 length: 20 residues. The CDR3 DNA reads TGTGCCAGCAGTCTCCCGGCGGGCAGGGGGGAAACCTATAGCAATCAGCCCCAGCATTTT. Residues: CASSLPAGRGETYSNQPQHF.

The chain combines TRBV30 with TRBJ1-2; TRBD1 agrees at 8 bases. The ends lost 4 bases at V and 8 bases at J; junction bases unmatched: 12. CDR3 length equals 14 residues. The germline CDR1 and CDR2 sequences are GTSNPN and SVGIG (reference sequence). CDR3 region: CAWKTAGGAGGYTF. The CDR3, as DNA: TGTGCCTGGAAGACGGCAGGGGGCGCGGGCGGCTACACCTTC.

The J gene is TRBJ1-5, the V gene TRBV19; 7 positions match TRBD1. The germline gives CDR1 LNHDA, CDR2 SQIVND (reference sequence). V lost 3 bases to trimming and J lost 6 bases; unmatched junction nucleotides: 5. This CDR3 contains 14 residues. The CDR3 here is CASSIVTGRQPQHF. The CDR3 DNA reads TGTGCCAGTAGTATTGTGACAGGGCGTCAGCCCCAGCATTTT.

This clone was counted a single time. The chain is built from TRBV11-3 and TRBJ2-5; TRBD2 matches 9 bases. The CDR3 loop spans 15 amino acids. The germline V gene has CDR1 SGHNT and CDR2 YENEEA. The trim removed 1 base at V and 2 bases at J, leaving 2 bases unmatched. The CDR3 loop is CASSLGTSVQETQYF. CDR3 nucleotide sequence: TGTGCCAGCAGCTTAGGGACTAGCGTGCAAGAGACCCAGTACTTC.

This chain uses TRBV27 with TRBJ2-1; tentatively, D is TRBD1 (5 bases). The CDR3 consists of 13 residues. V dropped 6 bases and J dropped 8 bases, with 14 bases sitting between them. Germline V gene sequence: CDR1 MNHEY, CDR2 SMNVEV (reference sequence). CDR3 DNA: TGTGCCAGCAGCTTGACAGATTGGCATGAGCAGTTCTTC. It translates to CASSLTDWHEQFF.

The CDR3 DNA follows: TGTGCCAGCAGCTCCCAGGGAAATCCCTACAATGAGCAGTTCTTC. Residues: CASSSQGNPYNEQFF. The chain carries TRBV7-3 and TRBJ2-1, with D perhaps TRBD1 (5 bases). Germline V CDR1 and CDR2: SGHTA, FQGTGA. The CDR3 consists of 15 residues. The ends were cut back, 4 bases at V and 2 bases at J, with 12 bases in the middle.

The chain links TRBV6-5 to TRBJ1-2, with 7 bases identical to TRBD1. This CDR3 is 14 amino acids long. Trimming at V came to 2 bases and at J to 4 bases, leaving 4 bases not matched to a gene. Looked up from germline, CDR1 is MNHEY and CDR2 is SVGAGI. The CDR3 is CASSYDRAPYGYTF. The CDR3 DNA sequence: TGTGCCAGCAGTTACGACAGGGCCCCCTATGGCTACACCTTC.

This chain links TRBV29-1 with TRBJ2-3, with D possibly TRBD2 on 5 matching bases. Germline CDR1 SQVTM, CDR2 ANQGSEA. Trimming took off 1 base at V and 0 bases at J, with 8 bases between the two ends. The CDR3 covers 14 residues. The CDR3 protein is CSVEGSVSTDTQYF. CDR3 sequence (DNA): TGCAGCGTTGAAGGTAGCGTGAGCACAGATACGCAGTATTTT.

The chain uses TRBV7-3 and TRBJ2-3, with D perhaps TRBD2 (6 bases). The V gene lost 2 bases and the J gene lost 5 bases, with 8 bases spanning the gap. Germline V gene sequence: CDR1 SGHTA, CDR2 FQGTGA. CDR3 length: 13 amino acids. CDR3 amino acids: CASSLVGGDTQYF. In nucleotides, the CDR3 is TGTGCCAGCAGCTTAGTCGGGGGAGATACGCAGTATTTT.

Turning to this clone: Distinct nucleotide sequences in the sample also encode this CDR3. The chain carries TRBV6-5 and TRBJ2-1; D perhaps matches TRBD1 (6 bases). The CDR3 has 13 residues. Germline loops: CDR1 MNHEY, CDR2 SVGAGI. Trimming cost V 5 bases and J 10 bases, with 15 bases left between them. The CDR3 sequence is CASSRHRVQEQFF. In DNA, the CDR3 is TGTGCCAGCAGTCGCCACAGGGTCCAGGAGCAGTTCTTC.

This clone was picked up a small number of times. This chain uses TRBV6-6 with TRBJ2-1, with a weak D call TRBD1 (6 bases). Germline values: CDR1 MNHNY, CDR2 SVGAGI (reference sequence). The CDR3 spans 13 residues. V was cut by 7 bases and J by 7 bases, with 14 bases left in between. CDR3: CASTPPGVNEQFF. The CDR3 DNA sequence: TGTGCCAGCACCCCCCCAGGGGTTAATGAGCAGTTCTTC.

The chain uses TRBV5-1 and TRBJ2-7; 8 nucleotides line up with TRBD1. This CDR3 has 17 amino acids. The germline V gene has CDR1 SGHRS and CDR2 YFSETQ. The trim removed 1 base at V and 2 bases at J, leaving 11 bases unmatched. CDR3 loop: CASSLSGQGANPYEQYF. In DNA, the CDR3 is TGCGCCAGCAGCTTGTCGGGGCAGGGGGCGAATCCCTACGAGCAGTACTTC.

The CDR3 reads CASSYGTGDSQYF. In nucleotides, the CDR3 is TGTGCCAGCAGCTATGGGACAGGTGATTCGCAGTATTTT. The chain links TRBV5-8 to TRBJ2-3, with TRBD1 identical over 8 bases. Looked up from germline, CDR1 is SGHTS and CDR2 is YDEGEE. This CDR3 region has 13 residues. Trimming at V came to 3 bases and at J to 10 bases, leaving 7 bases not matched to a gene.

The V gene is TRBV28, the J gene TRBJ1-5; no clear D gene. CDR3 length equals 12 residues. The V end lost 7 bases, the J end lost 3 bases, and 7 bases lay between the germline ends. Germline CDR1 and CDR2: MDHEN and SYDVKM. CDR3 DNA: TGTGCCAGCACCGGGATCAATCAGCCCCAGCATTTT. Its protein product is CASTGINQPQHF.

The chain joins TRBV28 to TRBJ2-3; possibly TRBD2 for D (5 bases). Germline V lookup: CDR1 MDHEN, CDR2 SYDVKM. V was cut by 8 bases and J by 2 bases, with 20 bases left in between. The CDR3 is made up of 16 amino acids. This chain's CDR3 is CASSPRSERFTDTQYF. In DNA form, the CDR3 reads TGTGCCAGCTCCCCCCGGAGCGAGCGGTTCACAGATACGCAGTATTTT.

This chain uses TRBV6-6 with TRBJ2-7, with TRBD2 matching 10 bases. The CDR3 loop spans 14 amino acids. The V gene end was trimmed by 6 bases and the J gene end by 7 bases; junction bases not matched to a gene: 9. The germline gives CDR1 MNHNY, CDR2 SVGAGI (reference sequence). This CDR3 reads CASSRELAGEEQYF. The CDR3 nucleotides read TGTGCCAGCAGCCGAGAGCTAGCGGGAGAAGAGCAGTACTTC.

The chain couples TRBV19 to TRBJ2-3, with TRBD2 as a possible D gene (6 bases). Per germline, CDR1 LNHDA and CDR2 SQIVND (reference sequence). The CDR3 is 16 amino acids. V dropped 5 bases and J dropped 3 bases, with 18 bases sitting between them. In DNA, the CDR3 is TGTGCCAGTAGTTTTCTGGGAGGTGCCGAGACAGATACGCAGTATTTT. Protein: CASSFLGGAETDTQYF.

The chain is built from TRBV5-4 and TRBJ2-7, with TRBD2 identical over 12 bases. V trimming: 4 bases; J trimming: 4 bases; junction bases outside the gene matches: 6. CDR3 length: 15 residues. The germline V gene encodes CDR1 SGHNT and CDR2 YYREEE (reference sequence). The CDR3: CASSPKTSGSYEQYF. The CDR3, as DNA: TGTGCCAGCAGCCCAAAGACTAGCGGGAGTTACGAGCAGTACTTC.

The CDR3 spells CASSLAGEQFF. The CDR3 DNA follows: TGCGCCAGCAGCCTAGCTGGTGAGCAGTTCTTC. The chain is built from TRBV4-1 and TRBJ2-1; D is ambiguous. The length of the CDR3 is 11 residues. Germline V lookup: CDR1 MGHRA, CDR2 YSYEKL. With 4 bases removed from V and 9 bases from J, the gap between germline ends came to 7 bases.

The chain combines TRBV6-6 with TRBJ2-7, with D hard to call. The V gene's germline CDR1 is MNHNY and CDR2 SVGAGI (reference sequence). Between the trimmed V and J ends, which lost 4 bases and 5 bases, there was a span of 6 bases. The CDR3 consists of 11 residues. CDR3: CASSSTHEQYF. CDR3 DNA: TGTGCCAGCAGTTCTACTCACGAGCAGTACTTC.

This clone appeared once. The rearrangement joins TRBV6-5 to TRBJ2-7; TRBD1 matches at 9 bases. Germline V lookup: CDR1 MNHEY, CDR2 SVGAGI. V shed 1 base and J 5 bases; nucleotides not matched to a gene: 9. The CDR3 sequence is 16 residues long. In DNA form, the CDR3 reads TGTGCCAGCAGTTACTACCGGGACAGGGTGGACAACGAGCAGTACTTC. As protein: CASSYYRDRVDNEQYF.

This chain uses TRBV27 with TRBJ2-1; TRBD1 is a possible D gene (6 bases). Trimming shortened V by 4 bases and J by 12 bases, and 16 bases separated the two germline ends. CDR1 is MNHEY, CDR2 SMNVEV, per germline (reference sequence). This CDR3 spans 13 amino acids. The chain's CDR3 is CASSYGDKGRQFF. The CDR3, as DNA: TGTGCCAGCAGTTATGGGGACAAGGGAAGGCAGTTCTTC.

The V and J genes are TRBV11-2 and TRBJ2-5, with 7 bases matching TRBD1. This CDR3 has 16 residues. Trimming at V came to 1 base and at J to 2 bases, leaving 7 bases not matched to a gene. Per the germline V gene, CDR1 is SGHAT and CDR2 is FQNNGV. CDR3 protein: CASSLATGTVQETQYF. CDR3 nucleotides: TGTGCCAGCAGCTTAGCCACCGGGACAGTACAAGAGACCCAGTACTTC.